This T cell receptor (beta chain) was identified in a study of blood T cell repertoires in COVID-19. The table came from immunoSEQ multiplex PCR; TCRdb's copy has only in-frame clones and leaves some out. The sample carries under 300,000 clones, around nine tenths recorded once. Germline CDR1 and CDR2: SNHLY and FYNNEI. Trimming pared 7 bases from V and 0 bases from J, leaving 13 bases between. The CDR3 has 15 amino acids. The chain couples TRBV2 to TRBJ1-3; perhaps TRBD1 as D (6 bases). This clonotype originated in a woman aged 70 to 79 with active or convalescent COVID-19. The sequenced sample consisted of peripheral blood. The chain's CDR3 is CASKRTAASGNTIYF. CDR3 sequence (DNA): TGTGCCAGCAAGCGGACAGCCGCCTCTGGAAACACCATATATTTT. Complete variable domain (other parts from reference TRBV2 and TRBJ1-3): EPEVTQTPSHQVTQMGQEVILRCVPISNHLYFYWYRQILGQKVEFLVSFYNNEISEKSEIFDDQFSVERPDGSNFTLKIRSTKLEDSAMYFCASKRTAASGNTIYFGEGSWLTVV.